This T cell receptor (beta chain) was observed in a study of blood T cell repertoires in COVID-19. Background on the study: There were acute and convalescent COVID-19 samples, and they came from the United States, Italy and Spain. T cells, B-cell-depleted T cells, or PBMCs supplied cDNA or gDNA.

The CDR3 spans 13 residues. CDR1 is SGHNT and CDR2 is YENEEA in the germline V gene. V lost 4 bases, J lost 2 bases, and 7 bases lay in between. In the original workflow: Counts of nucleated cells, estimated from reference gene primer amplification, were obtained. The method was immunoSEQ multiplex PCR; TCRdb's version includes in-frame clones alone and lacks a portion of them. V and J calls and clone size come straight from that table; D and trimming were deduced from the DNA. The table records over 250,000 clones, about 80% of them present only once. Sequencing input: peripheral blood. V and J are TRBV11-3 and TRBJ2-3; TRBD1 might be the D (6 bases). The TCR comes from a woman between 50 and 59 years old who had recovered from COVID-19. CDR3 sequence reads: CASSSGDTDTQYF. The CDR3 bases are TGTGCCAGCAGCTCAGGGGACACAGATACGCAGTATTTT.